The 17 T cell receptor beta chains in this list originate from one sample, sequenced in a study of CD8+ T cells in alopecia areata. The sequencing template was cDNA reverse transcribed from extracted RNA. Method: immunoSEQ multiplex PCR; TCRdb's copy keeps in-frame clones and lacks some. Of about 180,000 clones in the sample, 58% were seen once. Treatment noted: oral pan-JAK inhibitor, 5-10 mg twice daily. The sequencing used CD4+ T cells sorted from blood, collected at approximately week 55, from a patient treated with tofacitinib. These receptors were taken from a human donor with alopecia areata.

J is TRBJ1-2 and V is TRBV30; D is possibly TRBD1 (5 bases). This CDR3 is 12 amino acids long. CDR1 and CDR2 (germline): GTSNPN, SVGIG (reference sequence). V was clipped by 2 bases and J by 10 bases, with 14 bases between them. CDR3 in DNA: TGTGCCTGGAGTCGACAGAGCGGCGACTACACCTTC. It translates to CAWSRQSGDYTF.

This sequence joins TRBV29-1 and TRBJ1-1; no firm D call. With 5 bases removed from V and 1 base from J, the gap between germline ends came to 5 bases. This CDR3 is built from 11 residues. Per the germline V gene, CDR1 is SQVTM and CDR2 is ANQGSEA. The DNA for the CDR3 is TGCAGCGTTTACCGGAACACTGAAGCTTTCTTT. It specifies CSVYRNTEAFF.

This clone has only a few counts. This chain connects TRBV5-4 to TRBJ2-3; D is ambiguous. Trimming cost V 4 bases and J 2 bases, with 11 bases left between them. Germline V gene sequence: CDR1 SGHNT, CDR2 YYREEE (reference sequence). This CDR3 contains 14 residues. The CDR3 region has the DNA TGTGCCAGCAGCCAGGCCCGTATCACAGATACGCAGTATTTT. This codes for CASSQARITDTQYF.

The chain carries TRBV27 and TRBJ1-2; 7 bases match TRBD1. The V gene end was trimmed by 6 bases and the J gene end by 5 bases; junction bases not matched to a gene: 12. This CDR3 has 15 amino acids. Germline assignment: CDR1 MNHEY and CDR2 SMNVEV (reference sequence). CDR3 loop: CASSQLRDSLYGYTF. Written as DNA, the CDR3 is TGTGCCAGCAGCCAACTGAGGGACAGTCTTTATGGCTACACCTTC.

As for this clone: The sample contains more than one DNA sequence encoding this CDR3. V and J are TRBV29-1 and TRBJ1-2, with unresolved D. The CDR3 contains 10 residues. Germline CDR1 reads SQVTM; CDR2 reads ANQGSEA. V dropped 4 bases and J dropped 4 bases, with 4 bases sitting between them. This chain's CDR3 is CSVAGYGYTF. In DNA form, the CDR3 reads TGCAGCGTTGCGGGCTATGGCTACACCTTC.

The chain is built from TRBV7-2 and TRBJ2-7; D is undetermined. CDR3 size: 14 residues. CDR1 is SGHTA and CDR2 is FQGNSA in the germline V gene. Between the trimmed V and J ends, which lost 3 bases and 2 bases, there was a span of 11 bases. The CDR3: CASSFSTLPYEQYF. The CDR3 DNA sequence: TGTGCCAGCAGCTTCTCGACACTCCCCTACGAGCAGTACTTC.

The gene calls are TRBV18 and TRBJ2-7; 10 nucleotides line up with TRBD1. The ends lost 3 bases at V and 6 bases at J; junction bases unmatched: 5. Germline V gives CDR1 KGHSH, CDR2 LQKENI. This CDR3 comprises 14 residues. The CDR3, as DNA: TGTGCCAGCTCACCGGGACAGGGGATGGGCGAGCAGTACTTC. It translates to CASSPGQGMGEQYF.

The chain couples TRBV4-1 to TRBJ2-5, with 7 bases identical to TRBD2. The ends lost 0 bases at V and 7 bases at J; junction bases unmatched: 14. This CDR3 spans 17 amino acids. CDR1 and CDR2 from the germline V gene are MGHRA and YSYEKL. CDR3 DNA sequence: TGCGCCAGCAGCCAAGAAATCGCGGGGGAGACAAGACGGACCCAGTACTTC. It codes for CASSQEIAGETRRTQYF.

This clone has only a few counts. The gene calls are TRBV29-1 and TRBJ2-5; 9 nucleotides match TRBD1. The CDR3 runs to 12 residues. Germline V lookup: CDR1 SQVTM, CDR2 ANQGSEA. Trimming removed 7 bases from V and 4 bases from J; junction bases left unmatched: 4. The chain's CDR3 is CSGGQGPETQYF. The CDR3 DNA follows: TGCAGCGGCGGACAGGGGCCAGAGACCCAGTACTTC.

V usage is TRBV29-1 and J usage is TRBJ2-5; D not resolved. The CDR3 extends over 15 amino acids. Trimming left V 5 bases short and J 5 bases short, with 21 bases between. Looked up from germline, CDR1 is SQVTM and CDR2 is ANQGSEA. CDR3 in amino acids: CSVHGLLRPQETQYF. In nucleotides, the CDR3 is TGCAGCGTTCATGGGCTCCTTCGCCCCCAGGAGACCCAGTACTTC.

V gene TRBV15 combines with J gene TRBJ2-7; D uncertain. This CDR3 spans 12 amino acids. Germline assignment: CDR1 LNHNV and CDR2 YYDKDF (reference sequence). With 5 bases removed from V and 5 bases from J, the gap between germline ends came to 10 bases. The CDR3 reads CATSLGLDEQYF. CDR3 DNA: TGTGCCACCAGCTTGGGGTTGGACGAGCAGTACTTC. The whole variable domain, remainder taken from reference TRBV15 and TRBJ2-7, is DAMVIQNPRYQVTQFGKPVTLSCSQTLNHNVMYWYQQKSSQAPKLLFHYYDKDFNNEADTPDNFQSRRPNTSFCFLDIRSPGLGDTAMYLCATSLGLDEQYFGPGTRLTVT.

The CDR3 protein is CASSFGAGDYGYTF. The CDR3 nucleotides read TGTGCCAGCAGCTTTGGGGCGGGGGACTATGGCTACACCTTC. V is TRBV13 and J is TRBJ1-2; tentatively, D is TRBD1 (5 bases). CDR1 and CDR2 from the germline V gene are PRHDT and FYEKMQ (reference sequence). Trimming took off 3 bases at V and 3 bases at J, with 11 bases between the two ends. This CDR3 contains 14 residues.

The chain joins TRBV18 to TRBJ2-7; TRBD1 or TRBD2 may be the D gene (6 bases each). The CDR3 loop spans 14 amino acids. The germline gives CDR1 KGHSH, CDR2 LQKENI. Trimming removed 3 bases from V and 5 bases from J, with 14 bases in between. CDR3 residues: CASSPRQEGNEQYF. CDR3 nucleotide sequence: TGTGCCAGCTCACCTCGACAGGAGGGGAACGAGCAGTACTTC.

V gene TRBV6-5 combines with J gene TRBJ1-2, with 7 bases matching TRBD1. The CDR3 sequence is 15 residues long. Germline V gives CDR1 MNHEY, CDR2 SVGAGI. With V trimmed by 5 bases and J by 7 bases, 13 bases remained unmatched. The CDR3, as DNA: TGTGCCAGCAGTCCTCCGCCGGACAGGACGACTGGCTACACCTTC. Amino acid sequence: CASSPPPDRTTGYTF.

The CDR3 here is CASSATGGQGTEAFF. CDR3 DNA sequence: TGTGCCAGCAGCGCGACAGGGGGCCAAGGGACTGAAGCTTTCTTT. The chain recombines TRBV7-6 with TRBJ1-1, with TRBD1 identical over 10 bases. The CDR3 totals 15 residues. The V segment lost 5 bases and the J segment 5 bases; nucleotides outside the gene matches: 8. Germline loops: CDR1 SGHVS, CDR2 FNYEAQ.

The rearrangement uses TRBV5-6 and TRBJ1-2, with a possible D match to TRBD1 (5 bases). The germline V gene has CDR1 SGHDT and CDR2 YYEEEE. CDR3 size: 15 residues. V lost 0 bases and J 4 bases, leaving 13 bases between the germline ends. The CDR3: CASSLATPGLYGYTF. In DNA form, the CDR3 reads TGTGCCAGCAGCTTGGCCACTCCGGGGCTCTATGGCTACACCTTC.

The chain carries TRBV5-1 and TRBJ2-5; 7 bases match TRBD2. Germline V CDR1 and CDR2: SGHRS, YFSETQ. There are 16 residues in the CDR3. V shed 0 bases, J shed 1 base, and the junction held 6 bases outside the gene matches. In DNA form, the CDR3 reads TGCGCCAGCAGCTTGGATGGAGCGGGGAGCCAAGAGACCCAGTACTTC. Its translation is CASSLDGAGSQETQYF.